The 27 T cell receptor beta chains presented below share a single source sample, sequenced in a study of OX40 agonist ivuxolimab in advanced cancers. Here immunoSEQ multiplex PCR was the method, and the copy in TCRdb shows in-frame clones only, minus some. Here the sample spans more than 95,000 clones, roughly 94% being singletons. The sample was CD4+ or CD8+ T cells sorted from blood, taken in a trial of the OX40 agonist ivuxolimab. The receptors come from an adult with an advanced solid tumor such as melanoma, head and neck, liver or kidney cancer.

This chain links TRBV6-1 with TRBJ1-2; D is uncertain. Per germline, CDR1 MNHNS and CDR2 SASEGT. Trimming left V 2 bases short and J 0 bases short, with 7 bases between. The CDR3 loop spans 14 amino acids. CDR3 nucleotide sequence: TGTGCCAGCAGTGAACGCACACCTAACTATGGCTACACCTTC. It translates to CASSERTPNYGYTF.

The J gene is TRBJ1-6, the V gene TRBV6-1, with a tentative D call TRBD1 (5 bases). CDR1 is MNHNS, CDR2 SASEGT, per germline. The CDR3 totals 16 residues. V lost 2 bases to trimming and J lost 6 bases, with 14 bases between them. CDR3 protein: CASSENPTEVNSPLHF. CDR3 sequence (DNA): TGTGCCAGCAGTGAAAATCCGACAGAGGTTAATTCACCCCTCCACTTT.

This clone was seen a single time. The chain uses TRBV6-1 and TRBJ1-3; no clear D gene. There are 11 residues in the CDR3. Trimming cost V 5 bases and J 6 bases, with 5 bases left between them. Germline values: CDR1 MNHNS, CDR2 SASEGT. The CDR3 region is CASSSPNTIYF. In DNA form, the CDR3 reads TGTGCCAGCAGTTCCCCAAACACCATATATTTT.

This clone came up once. The chain has TRBV10-3 and TRBJ2-3, with D perhaps TRBD1 or TRBD2 (5 bases each). This CDR3 has 14 amino acids. Germline CDR1 reads ENHRY; CDR2 reads SYGVKD. V was trimmed by 8 bases and J by 6 bases, leaving 18 bases between them. CDR3 loop: CAIGPRGDGDTQYF. The CDR3 DNA follows: TGTGCCATCGGCCCGAGGGGAGATGGCGATACGCAGTATTTT.

J is TRBJ2-1 and V is TRBV18; 9 bases line up with TRBD2. The CDR3 has 17 amino acids. V shed 1 base and J 6 bases; nucleotides not matched to a gene: 10. Germline V gene lookup returns CDR1 KGHSH and CDR2 LQKENI. CDR3 coding DNA: TGTGCCAGCTCACCACGTACCGGGACTAGCAATAGCAATGAGCAGTTCTTC. Protein product: CASSPRTGTSNSNEQFF.

This clone appeared a single time. The chain recombines TRBV7-2 with TRBJ2-2; tentative D call: TRBD2 (6 bases). The CDR3 has 15 residues. The germline V and J ends were trimmed by 5 bases and 8 bases, with 18 bases remaining between them. Germline assignment: CDR1 SGHTA and CDR2 FQGNSA. The chain's CDR3 is CASSPLRGFSGELFF. Here the CDR3 DNA reads TGTGCCAGCAGCCCCCTACGGGGGTTCAGTGGGGAGCTGTTTTTT. The full variable domain, rest sourced from reference TRBV7-2 and TRBJ2-2, is GAGVSQSPSNKVTEKGKDVELRCDPISGHTALYWYRQSLGQGLEFLIYFQGNSAPDKSGLPSDRFSAERTGGSVSTLTIQRTQQEDSAVYLCASSPLRGFSGELFFGEGSRLTVL.

This chain joins TRBV9 and TRBJ2-1; 13 bases are a match to TRBD2. The V gene's germline CDR1 is SGDLS and CDR2 YYNGEE. The CDR3 has 17 residues. With V trimmed by 4 bases and J by 7 bases, 11 bases remained unmatched. The CDR3 DNA reads TGTGCCAGCAGCAGAGGGACTAGCGGGATTTCTGAAAATGAGCAGTTCTTC. Protein: CASSRGTSGISENEQFF.

The chain couples TRBV9 to TRBJ1-3; D is uncertain. The length of the CDR3 is 22 residues. Between the trimmed V and J ends, which lost 4 bases and 0 bases, there was a span of 32 bases. Per germline, CDR1 SGDLS and CDR2 YYNGEE. CDR3 nucleotides: TGTGCCAGCAGCCCCCCTCTCAAAAGCCCGGGGTCCGCCGCATTCTCTGGAAACACCATATATTTT. It specifies CASSPPLKSPGSAAFSGNTIYF.

The genes are TRBV9 and TRBJ2-7; 7 bases align to TRBD1. V gave up 4 bases and J gave up 5 bases; unmatched junction bases: 6. The CDR3 length is 13 residues. Germline-derived CDR1 and CDR2 are SGDLS and YYNGEE. The CDR3 nucleotides read TGTGCCAGCAGCCTCCGGGACAGAAACGAGCAGTACTTC. This encodes CASSLRDRNEQYF. The full variable domain, with the rest looked up from reference TRBV9 and TRBJ2-7, is DSGVTQTPKHLITATGQRVTLRCSPRSGDLSVYWYQQSLDQGLQFLIQYYNGEERAKGNILERFSAQQFPDLHSELNLSSLELGDSALYFCASSLRDRNEQYFGPGTRLTVT.

V is TRBV19 and J is TRBJ1-2, with D tentatively TRBD1 (5 bases). The CDR3 is 13 residues long. With 9 bases removed from V and 8 bases from J, the gap between germline ends came to 19 bases. Germline-derived CDR1 and CDR2 are LNHDA and SQIVND (reference sequence). For the CDR3, the DNA is TGTGCCAGCCGGGGACCGTCCCTTGAGGGCTACACCTTC. It yields the protein CASRGPSLEGYTF.

The CDR3: CASSGFSGSLEEVTQYF. The CDR3 nucleotides read TGCGCCAGCAGCGGATTTAGCGGGAGCCTGGAGGAGGTGACCCAGTACTTC. The chain employs TRBV4-1 and TRBJ2-5; TRBD2 agrees at 9 bases. The CDR3 is made up of 17 amino acids. V lost 5 bases and J lost 7; bases outside the gene matches: 17. Germline CDR1 and CDR2: MGHRA and YSYEKL.

This sequence joins TRBV18 and TRBJ1-1; D remains ambiguous. The CDR3 is made up of 15 amino acids. Deletions cut 4 bases from V and 0 bases from J, with 12 bases between. Germline V gives CDR1 KGHSH, CDR2 LQKENI. Here the CDR3 DNA reads TGTGCCAGCTCACTGGAGGGCCTGATGAACACTGAAGCTTTCTTT. This encodes CASSLEGLMNTEAFF.

The chain uses TRBV7-6 and TRBJ2-1, with 9 bases aligning to TRBD1. CDR1 SGHVS and CDR2 FNYEAQ come from the germline V gene. V lost 4 bases to trimming and J lost 5 bases; unmatched junction nucleotides: 6. CDR3 size: 15 residues. This CDR3 is CASSSGTGLDNEQFF. CDR3 sequence (DNA): TGTGCCAGCAGCTCCGGGACAGGGCTGGACAATGAGCAGTTCTTC. The complete variable domain, with remaining parts taken from reference TRBV7-6 and TRBJ2-1, reads GAGVSQSPRYKVTKRGQDVALRCDPISGHVSLYWYRQALGQGPEFLTYFNYEAQQDKSGLPNDRFSAERPEGSISTLTIQRTEQRDSAMYRCASSSGTGLDNEQFFGPGTRLTVL.

V usage is TRBV7-2 and J usage is TRBJ1-6; 8 bases align to TRBD1. CDR3 length equals 18 residues. The J segment lost 0 bases and the V segment lost 5 bases, leaving 9 bases of the junction unmatched. Germline CDR1 SGHTA, CDR2 FQGNSA. The CDR3 region is CASSRRTGKSSYNSPLHF. The CDR3 nucleotides read TGTGCCAGCAGCCGGCGGACAGGGAAGAGCTCCTATAATTCACCCCTCCACTTT.

As to this clone: This CDR3 fails to terminate in the conserved phenylalanine or tryptophan, so it likely reflects a read error. V gene TRBV7-9 combines with J gene TRBJ1-2; TRBD1 matches at 7 bases. The CDR3 length is 13 residues. V dropped 1 base and J dropped 9; count of bases not matched to a gene: 5. Germline V gene lookup returns CDR1 SEHNR and CDR2 FQNEAQ (reference sequence). The CDR3 DNA follows: TGTGCCAGCAGCTTAGAGGCAGGGGGACGCTACACCCTC. The encoded protein is CASSLEAGGRYTL.

The chain links TRBV11-2 to TRBJ2-2; a possible D gene is TRBD2 (7 bases). The germline V gene has CDR1 SGHAT and CDR2 FQNNGV. The CDR3 extends over 18 amino acids. V lost 2 bases and J 1 base, leaving 17 bases between the germline ends. The chain's CDR3 is CASSLRGDTYLNTGELFF. The CDR3 DNA is TGTGCCAGCAGCTTACGGGGGGACACTTATTTGAACACCGGGGAGCTGTTTTTT. The full variable domain, rest sourced from reference TRBV11-2 and TRBJ2-2, is EAGVAQSPRYKIIEKRQSVAFWCNPISGHATLYWYQQILGQGPKLLIQFQNNGVVDDSQLPKDRFSAERLKGVDSTLKIQPAKLEDSAVYLCASSLRGDTYLNTGELFFGEGSRLTVL.

V gene TRBV18 combines with J gene TRBJ1-4; D is possibly TRBD1 (6 bases). The V gene's germline CDR1 is KGHSH and CDR2 LQKENI. CDR3 size: 18 residues. Trimming left V 3 bases short and J 0 bases short, with 17 bases between. The CDR3 DNA is TGTGCCAGCTCACCCAACCCTCCAGGGGTCGCAACTAATGAAAAACTGTTTTTT. Its translation: CASSPNPPGVATNEKLFF.

In its sample, this clone was seen once. This rearrangement joins TRBV14 to TRBJ1-5; D not resolved. The germline CDR1 and CDR2 sequences are SGHDN and FVKESK. Trimming removed 3 bases from V and 7 bases from J, with 10 bases in between. The CDR3 has 13 residues. The CDR3 bases are TGTGCCAGCAGCCAGCAGATGAACCAGCCCCAGCATTTT. As protein: CASSQQMNQPQHF.

This clone came up once. The chain joins TRBV4-2 to TRBJ1-6, with D possibly matching TRBD1 (6 bases). CDR1 and CDR2 (germline): LGHNA, YNFKEQ. The CDR3 spans 16 residues. V was cut by 0 bases and J by 11 bases, with 17 bases left in between. The CDR3 DNA reads as TGTGCCAGCAGCCAAGAAGGGGGGCATACATCGGCACCCCTCCACTTT. It encodes CASSQEGGHTSAPLHF.

The chain recombines TRBV14 with TRBJ1-1, with D uncertain. The CDR3 length is 15 residues. Germline assignment: CDR1 SGHDN and CDR2 FVKESK. V lost 0 bases to trimming and J lost 1 base, with 9 bases between them. The CDR3 protein is CASSQDWVKNTEAFF. The CDR3 region has the DNA TGTGCCAGCAGCCAAGATTGGGTGAAGAACACTGAAGCTTTCTTT.

V usage is TRBV5-1 and J usage is TRBJ2-7, with D possibly matching TRBD1 (5 bases). V was shortened by 6 bases and J by 2 bases, with 18 bases between the two germline ends. The germline V gene has CDR1 SGHRS and CDR2 YFSETQ. The CDR3 is 15 residues long. This CDR3 reads CASTFSTVNTYEQYF. In DNA form, the CDR3 reads TGCGCCAGCACGTTCTCGACAGTTAATACCTACGAGCAGTACTTC.

The gene calls are TRBV7-8 and TRBJ2-7; D is possibly TRBD1 or TRBD2 (6 bases each). V lost 1 base and J 7 bases, leaving 11 bases between the germline ends. The V gene's germline CDR1 is SGHVS and CDR2 FQNEAQ. The CDR3 loop spans 13 amino acids. The CDR3 DNA sequence: TGTGCCAGCAGCTTAGGAACAGGGAGGGAGCAGTACTTC. As protein: CASSLGTGREQYF.

The CDR3 nucleotides read TGTGCCAGCAGCCCACCGGGGGCTGGAAACACCATATATTTT. Amino acids: CASSPPGAGNTIYF. This sequence joins TRBV5-4 and TRBJ1-3, with D perhaps matching TRBD1 (5 bases). With 4 bases removed from V and 2 bases from J, the gap between germline ends came to 10 bases. Germline lookup yields CDR1 SGHNT and CDR2 YYREEE (reference sequence). CDR3 size: 14 residues.

This clone was picked up a small number of times. This chain uses TRBV5-1 with TRBJ2-1; 9 positions match TRBD2. This CDR3 comprises 15 residues. Germline lookup yields CDR1 SGHRS and CDR2 YFSETQ. Trimming took 4 bases from V and 4 from J; bases not matched to a gene: 6. Here the CDR3 reads CASSGAGGGYNEQFF. The DNA of the CDR3 is TGCGCCAGCAGCGGAGCGGGGGGCGGTTACAATGAGCAGTTCTTC.

The chain couples TRBV28 to TRBJ2-5; 9 positions match TRBD1. In germline, CDR1 is MDHEN, CDR2 SYDVKM. There are 13 residues in the CDR3. V lost 5 bases, J lost 6 bases, and 4 bases stayed unmatched. This CDR3 is CASSKQGAQTQYF. In DNA, the CDR3 is TGTGCCAGCAGTAAACAGGGGGCGCAGACCCAGTACTTC.

The rearrangement uses TRBV28 and TRBJ2-2; the match to TRBD2 covers 7 bases. Germline V gene data show CDR1 as MDHEN and CDR2 as SYDVKM. Trimming took 2 bases from V and 6 from J; bases not matched to a gene: 0. This CDR3 is built from 13 residues. DNA for the CDR3: TGTGCCAGCAGTTTAGGGAGGGCCGGGGAGCTGTTTTTT. The encoded protein is CASSLGRAGELFF.

The rearrangement uses TRBV15 and TRBJ2-1; 7 bases fit TRBD2. J lost 5 bases, V lost 5 bases, and 6 bases had no gene match. The length of the CDR3 is 14 residues. Germline CDR1 LNHNV, CDR2 YYDKDF (reference sequence). The CDR3 DNA follows: TGTGCCACCAGCGGGGACTACGCCAACAATGAGCAGTTCTTC. This encodes CATSGDYANNEQFF. Drawing the rest from reference TRBV15 and TRBJ2-1, the complete variable domain is DAMVIQNPRYQVTQFGKPVTLSCSQTLNHNVMYWYQQKSSQAPKLLFHYYDKDFNNEADTPDNFQSRRPNTSFCFLDIRSPGLGDTAMYLCATSGDYANNEQFFGPGTRLTVL.